This TCR beta chain originates from a study of Ad26.COV2.S vaccination and SARS-CoV-2 variants. Study overall: Recipients of Ad26.COV2.S got it intramuscularly, once or twice 56 days apart.

CDR3 length: 18 amino acids. Trimming cost V 4 bases and J 0 bases; bases outside gene matches: 3. CDR1 and CDR2 from the germline V gene are MGHRA and YSYEKL. Clones were read by immunoSEQ multiplex PCR, and TCRdb kept only the in-frame ones, dropping some. The profile covers roughly 450,000 clones, with around nine tenths appearing a single time and 10% to 15% taken by the ten largest. The sample's treatment: about 20 received Ad26.COV2.S at low or high dose, single or two shots; 5 received placebo; per-sample allocation not given. Each sample was drawn 63 days after the first injection (of vaccine or placebo). Vaccine was an Ad26 vector expressing Wuhan-strain SARS-CoV-2 spike.

This sequence was found in a person between 18 and 65 years old who received the Ad26.COV2.S COVID-19 vaccine or a placebo. The specimen was peripheral blood, collected in a trial of Ad26.COV2.S vaccine versus placebo. V is TRBV4-1 and J is TRBJ2-4; 16 nucleotides align to TRBD2. The CDR3, as DNA: TGCGCCAGCAGCCGGGGACTAGCGGGAGGGGTAGCCAAAAACATTCAGTACTTC. Translation: CASSRGLAGGVAKNIQYF.